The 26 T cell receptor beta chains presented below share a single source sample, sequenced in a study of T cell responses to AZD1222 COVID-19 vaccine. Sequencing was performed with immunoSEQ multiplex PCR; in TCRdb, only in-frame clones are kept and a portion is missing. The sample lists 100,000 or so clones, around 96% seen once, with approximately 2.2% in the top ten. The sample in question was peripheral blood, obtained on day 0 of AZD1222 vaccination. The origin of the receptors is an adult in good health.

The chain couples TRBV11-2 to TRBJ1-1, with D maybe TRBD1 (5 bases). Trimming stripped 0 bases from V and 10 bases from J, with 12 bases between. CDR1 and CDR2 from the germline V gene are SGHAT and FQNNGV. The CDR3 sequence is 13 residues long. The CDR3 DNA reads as TGTGCCAGCAGCTTAGATTACAGGCTTGCAGCTTTCTTT. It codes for CASSLDYRLAAFF.

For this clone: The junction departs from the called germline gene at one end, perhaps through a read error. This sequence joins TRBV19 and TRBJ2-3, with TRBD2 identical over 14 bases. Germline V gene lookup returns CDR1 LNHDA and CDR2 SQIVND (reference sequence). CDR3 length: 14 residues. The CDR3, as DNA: TGTGCCACCGGGACTAGCGGGAGCATAGATACGCAGTATTTT. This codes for CATGTSGSIDTQYF.

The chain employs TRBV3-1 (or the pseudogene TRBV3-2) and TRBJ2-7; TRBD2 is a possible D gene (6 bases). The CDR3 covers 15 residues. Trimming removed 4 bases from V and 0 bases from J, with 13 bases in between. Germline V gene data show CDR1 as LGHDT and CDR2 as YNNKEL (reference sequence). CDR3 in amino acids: CASSPHGTYSYEQYF. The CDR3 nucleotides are TGTGCCAGCAGCCCGCATGGGACTTACTCCTACGAGCAGTACTTC.

CDR3 in DNA: TGTGCCAGCAGCTCAACGCGGGGGGGCCCCCCCATTGGGCAAGAGACCCAGTACTTC. Translation gives CASSSTRGGPPIGQETQYF. The J gene is TRBJ2-5, the V gene TRBV7-7; 9 nucleotides align to TRBD2. The V segment lost 4 bases and the J segment 2 bases; nucleotides outside the gene matches: 17. CDR1 and CDR2 (germline): SSHAT, FNYEAQ (reference sequence). This CDR3 contains 19 residues.

CDR3 coding DNA: TGCAGCGTTGAACAACCTGATACCTACGAGCAGTACTTC. It specifies CSVEQPDTYEQYF. The chain uses TRBV29-1 and TRBJ2-7, with D unclear. Germline assignment: CDR1 SQVTM and CDR2 ANQGSEA. V lost 2 bases and J 2 bases, leaving 10 bases between the germline ends. This CDR3 contains 13 residues.

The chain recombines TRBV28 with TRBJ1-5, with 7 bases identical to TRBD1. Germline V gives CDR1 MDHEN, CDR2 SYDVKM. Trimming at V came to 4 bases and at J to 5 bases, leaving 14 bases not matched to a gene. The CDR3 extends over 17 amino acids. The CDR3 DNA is TGTGCCAGCAGTTGGGGAATAAGAGGGCAGGGGGATCAGCCCCAGCATTTT. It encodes CASSWGIRGQGDQPQHF.

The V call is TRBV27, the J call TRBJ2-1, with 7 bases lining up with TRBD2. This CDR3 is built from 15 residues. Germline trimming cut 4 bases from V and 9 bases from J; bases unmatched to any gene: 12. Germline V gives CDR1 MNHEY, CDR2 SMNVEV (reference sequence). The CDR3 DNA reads TGTGCCAGCAGTTGGGGAGGACTAGTCTTATCTGAGCAGTTCTTC. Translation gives CASSWGGLVLSEQFF.

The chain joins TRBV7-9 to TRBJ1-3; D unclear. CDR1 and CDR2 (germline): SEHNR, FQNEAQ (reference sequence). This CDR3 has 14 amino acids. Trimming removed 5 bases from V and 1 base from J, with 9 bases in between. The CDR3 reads CASSLDFSGNTIYF. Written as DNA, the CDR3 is TGTGCCAGCAGCCTAGATTTTTCTGGAAACACCATATATTTT.

Here the CDR3 DNA reads TGTGCCAGCAGTGATGAGACAGGGGGCTCGGGTCAGCCCCAGCATTTT. It translates to CASSDETGGSGQPQHF. The chain links TRBV2 to TRBJ1-5, with 10 positions matching TRBD1. Trimming cost V 3 bases and J 6 bases; bases outside gene matches: 8. The CDR3 runs to 16 residues. CDR1 is SNHLY, CDR2 FYNNEI, per germline. Combining the CDR3 with reference TRBV2 and TRBJ1-5 gives the whole variable domain EPEVTQTPSHQVTQMGQEVILRCVPISNHLYFYWYRQILGQKVEFLVSFYNNEISEKSEIFDDQFSVERPDGSNFTLKIRSTKLEDSAMYFCASSDETGGSGQPQHFGDGTRLSIL.

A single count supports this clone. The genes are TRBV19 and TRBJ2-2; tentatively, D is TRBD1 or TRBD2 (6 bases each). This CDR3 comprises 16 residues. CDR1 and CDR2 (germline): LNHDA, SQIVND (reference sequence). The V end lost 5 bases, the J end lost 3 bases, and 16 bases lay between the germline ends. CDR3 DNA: TGTGCCAGTAGTCCTAACGGGGGCATGGACACCGGGGAGCTGTTTTTT. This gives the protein CASSPNGGMDTGELFF.

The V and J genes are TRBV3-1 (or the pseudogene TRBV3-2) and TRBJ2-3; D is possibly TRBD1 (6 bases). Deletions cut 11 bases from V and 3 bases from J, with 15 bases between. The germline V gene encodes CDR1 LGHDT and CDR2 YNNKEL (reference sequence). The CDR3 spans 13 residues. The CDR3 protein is CASRGIRTDTQYF. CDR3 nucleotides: TGTGCCTCGAGGGGGATTAGGACAGATACGCAGTATTTT.

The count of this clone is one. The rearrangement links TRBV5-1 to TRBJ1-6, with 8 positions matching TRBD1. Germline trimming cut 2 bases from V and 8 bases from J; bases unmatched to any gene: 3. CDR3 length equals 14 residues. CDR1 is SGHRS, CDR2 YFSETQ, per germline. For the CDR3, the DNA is TGCGCCAGCAGCTTTCAGGGGGCGGATTCACCCCTCCACTTT. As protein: CASSFQGADSPLHF. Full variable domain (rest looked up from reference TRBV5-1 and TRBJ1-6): KAGVTQTPRYLIKTRGQQVTLSCSPISGHRSVSWYQQTPGQGLQFLFEYFSETQRNKGNFPGRFSGRQFSNSRSEMNVSTLELGDSALYLCASSFQGADSPLHFGNGTRLTVT.

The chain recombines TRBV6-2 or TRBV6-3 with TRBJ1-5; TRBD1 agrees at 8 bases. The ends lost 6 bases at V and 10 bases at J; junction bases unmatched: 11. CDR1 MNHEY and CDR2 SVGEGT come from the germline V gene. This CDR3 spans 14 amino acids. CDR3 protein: CASSSRQGSRPQHF. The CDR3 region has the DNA TGTGCCAGCAGCTCCAGACAGGGGAGTCGACCCCAGCATTTT.

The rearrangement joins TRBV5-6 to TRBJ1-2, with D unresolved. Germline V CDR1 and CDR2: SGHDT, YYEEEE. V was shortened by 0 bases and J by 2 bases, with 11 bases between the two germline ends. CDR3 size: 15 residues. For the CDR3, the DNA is TGTGCCAGCAGCTTGGCGTCAGCGAGGAACTATGGCTACACCTTC. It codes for CASSLASARNYGYTF.

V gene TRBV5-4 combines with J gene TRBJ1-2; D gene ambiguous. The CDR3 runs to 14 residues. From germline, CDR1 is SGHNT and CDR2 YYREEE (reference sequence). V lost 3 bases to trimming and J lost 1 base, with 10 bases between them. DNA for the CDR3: TGTGCCAGCAGCTCCCGGTCCGTTAACTATGGCTACACCTTC. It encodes CASSSRSVNYGYTF.

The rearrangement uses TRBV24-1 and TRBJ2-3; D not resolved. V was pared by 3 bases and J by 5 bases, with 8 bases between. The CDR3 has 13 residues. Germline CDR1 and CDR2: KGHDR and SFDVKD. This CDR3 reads CATSDGEKDTQYF. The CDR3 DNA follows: TGTGCCACCAGTGATGGGGAAAAAGATACGCAGTATTTT.

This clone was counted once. DNA for the CDR3: TGCGCCAGCAGCTTGTCAGTTCGCCCCTACGAGCAGTACTTC. It is translated as CASSLSVRPYEQYF. J is TRBJ2-7 and V is TRBV5-1; D gene unclear. V lost 1 base, J lost 2 bases, and 10 bases lay in between. CDR3 length: 14 residues. Germline CDR1 SGHRS, CDR2 YFSETQ. Filled out from reference TRBV5-1 and TRBJ2-7, the complete variable domain reads KAGVTQTPRYLIKTRGQQVTLSCSPISGHRSVSWYQQTPGQGLQFLFEYFSETQRNKGNFPGRFSGRQFSNSRSEMNVSTLELGDSALYLCASSLSVRPYEQYFGPGTRLTVT.

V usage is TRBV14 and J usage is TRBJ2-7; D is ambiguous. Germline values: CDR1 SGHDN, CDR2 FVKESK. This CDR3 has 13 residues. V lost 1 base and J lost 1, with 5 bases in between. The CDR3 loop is CASSQVRSYEQYF. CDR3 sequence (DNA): TGTGCCAGCAGCCAAGTCAGATCCTACGAGCAGTACTTC.

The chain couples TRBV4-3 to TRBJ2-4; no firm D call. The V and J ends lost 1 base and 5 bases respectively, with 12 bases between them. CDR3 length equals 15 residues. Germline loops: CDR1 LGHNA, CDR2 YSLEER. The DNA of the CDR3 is TGCGCCAGCAGCCAAGGAGTGGGCAGAGAAAACATTCAGTACTTC. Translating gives CASSQGVGRENIQYF.

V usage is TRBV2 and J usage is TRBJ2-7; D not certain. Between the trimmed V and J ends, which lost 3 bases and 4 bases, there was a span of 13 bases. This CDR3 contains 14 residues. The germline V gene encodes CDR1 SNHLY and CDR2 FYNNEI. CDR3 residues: CASSETYYRYEQYF. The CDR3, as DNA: TGTGCCAGCAGTGAGACTTACTACCGGTACGAGCAGTACTTC.

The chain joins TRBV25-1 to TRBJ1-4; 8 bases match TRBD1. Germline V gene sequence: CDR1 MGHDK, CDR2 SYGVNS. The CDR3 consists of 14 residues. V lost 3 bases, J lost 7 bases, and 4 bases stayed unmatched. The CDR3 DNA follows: TGTGCCAGCAGTGACAACAGGGGGGGTGAAAAACTGTTTTTT. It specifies CASSDNRGGEKLFF.

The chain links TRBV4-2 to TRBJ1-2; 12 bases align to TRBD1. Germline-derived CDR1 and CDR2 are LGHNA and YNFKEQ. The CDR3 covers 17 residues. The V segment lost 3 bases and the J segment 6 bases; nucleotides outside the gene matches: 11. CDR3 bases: TGTGCCAGCAGCCATTATGTGACGGGACAGGGGGCCGATGGCTACACCTTC. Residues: CASSHYVTGQGADGYTF.

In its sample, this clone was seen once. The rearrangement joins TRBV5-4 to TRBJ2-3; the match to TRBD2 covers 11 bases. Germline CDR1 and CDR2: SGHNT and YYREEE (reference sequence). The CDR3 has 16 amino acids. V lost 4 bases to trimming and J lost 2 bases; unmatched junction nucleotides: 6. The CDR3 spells CASSMPGLAVTDTQYF. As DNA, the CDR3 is TGTGCCAGCAGCATGCCGGGACTAGCGGTCACAGATACGCAGTATTTT.

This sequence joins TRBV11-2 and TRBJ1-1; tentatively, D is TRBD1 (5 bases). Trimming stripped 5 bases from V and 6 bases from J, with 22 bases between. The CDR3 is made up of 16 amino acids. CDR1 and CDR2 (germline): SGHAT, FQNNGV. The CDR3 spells CASSPTVGVGGAEAFF. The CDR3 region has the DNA TGTGCCAGCAGCCCCACAGTGGGGGTTGGAGGAGCTGAAGCTTTCTTT.

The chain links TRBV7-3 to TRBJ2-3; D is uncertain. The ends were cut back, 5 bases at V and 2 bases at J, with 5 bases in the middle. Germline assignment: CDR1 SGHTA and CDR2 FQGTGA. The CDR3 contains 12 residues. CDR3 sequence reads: CASSPHTDTQYF. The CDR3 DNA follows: TGTGCCAGCAGCCCTCACACAGATACGCAGTATTTT.

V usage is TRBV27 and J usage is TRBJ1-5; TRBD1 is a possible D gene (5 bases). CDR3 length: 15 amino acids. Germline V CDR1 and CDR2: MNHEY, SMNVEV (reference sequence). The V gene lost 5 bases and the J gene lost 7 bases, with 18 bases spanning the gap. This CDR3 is CASSPWEGQYQPQHF. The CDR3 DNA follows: TGTGCCAGCAGTCCATGGGAGGGGCAATACCAGCCCCAGCATTTT.